This TCR beta chain is from a study of shared T cell receptors in the human thymus. Germline V lookup: CDR1 SGHAT, CDR2 FQNNGV. The germline V and J ends were trimmed by 5 bases and 4 bases, with 29 bases remaining between them. The CDR3 is 19 amino acids. This table comes from immunoSEQ multiplex PCR, and its TCRdb copy is limited to in-frame clones, with some not included. This sample has hundreds of thousands of clones, with approximately 83% found just once. These same data were also listed under a study on human thymus T cells. In that study: Donors consisted of healthy Finnish infants (having corrective surgery for congenital heart defects). Resections obtained during corrective heart surgery supplied the thymus tissue. Within thymic and blood repertoires, V and J gene usage appeared to be biased. Related work found strong thymic repertoire overlap between unrelated individuals.

Sequenced: thymocytes. This TCR derives from a girl under three years old with a congenital heart defect. The chain uses TRBV11-2 and TRBJ1-1, with a weak D call TRBD1 (5 bases). For the CDR3, the DNA is TGTGCCAGCAGCCGGCCCGAGTTAAAAGGGCTGGGGACTATCACTGAAGCTTTCTTT. As protein: CASSRPELKGLGTITEAFF.